A single T cell receptor beta chain is shown here with its context. Its antigen is undetermined. The sample originates from a study of cytomegalovirus exposure and HLA in healthy donors. Study-level information: HLA-typed donors contributed around 82 million unique TCRs, which were held in an early data release.

The V gene's germline CDR1 is MNHEY and CDR2 SVGAGI. The CDR3 runs to 15 residues. J lost 8 bases, V lost 0 bases, and 4 bases had no gene match. PCR amplification relied on 60 Vbeta primers (plus 13 Jbeta primers). Using immunoSEQ multiplex PCR, the repertoire was profiled, and TCRdb retains in-frame clones only, with some absent. The table shows 120,000 or so clones, with over 65% occurring only once. Study-wide points: The majority of TCR sequences were rare, yet some public TCRs appeared in many donors.

The sequenced sample consisted of PBMCs. The gene calls are TRBV6-5 and TRBJ1-4; TRBD1 aligns across 9 bases. This receptor was identified in a middle-aged woman in good health and CMV-seropositive. The CDR3 loop is CASSYSGTGIEKLFF. CDR3 DNA: TGTGCCAGCAGTTACTCGGGGACAGGGATAGAAAAACTGTTTTTT.